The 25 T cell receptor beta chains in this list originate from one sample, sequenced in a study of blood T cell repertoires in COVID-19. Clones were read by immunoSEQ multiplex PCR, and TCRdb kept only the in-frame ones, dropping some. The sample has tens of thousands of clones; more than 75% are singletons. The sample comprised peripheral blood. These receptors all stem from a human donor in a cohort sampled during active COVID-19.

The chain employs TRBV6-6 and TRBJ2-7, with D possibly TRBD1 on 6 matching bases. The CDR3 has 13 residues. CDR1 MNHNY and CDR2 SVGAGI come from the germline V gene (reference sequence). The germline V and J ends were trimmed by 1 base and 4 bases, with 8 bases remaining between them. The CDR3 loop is CASSYYRAYEQYF. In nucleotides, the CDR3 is TGTGCCAGCAGTTACTACAGGGCTTACGAGCAGTACTTC.

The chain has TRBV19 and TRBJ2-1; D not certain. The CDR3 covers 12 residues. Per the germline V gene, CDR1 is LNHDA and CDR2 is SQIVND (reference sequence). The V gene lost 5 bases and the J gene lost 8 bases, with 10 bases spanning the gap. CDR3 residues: CASSPSVDEQFF. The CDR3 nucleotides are TGTGCCAGTAGTCCGTCGGTTGATGAGCAGTTCTTC.

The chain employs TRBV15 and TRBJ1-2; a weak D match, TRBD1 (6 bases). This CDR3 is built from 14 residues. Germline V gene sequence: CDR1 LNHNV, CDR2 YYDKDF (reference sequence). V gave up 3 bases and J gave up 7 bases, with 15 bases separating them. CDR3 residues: CATSRGTSLPGYTF. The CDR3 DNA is TGTGCCACCAGCAGGGGGACAAGTCTCCCTGGCTACACCTTC.

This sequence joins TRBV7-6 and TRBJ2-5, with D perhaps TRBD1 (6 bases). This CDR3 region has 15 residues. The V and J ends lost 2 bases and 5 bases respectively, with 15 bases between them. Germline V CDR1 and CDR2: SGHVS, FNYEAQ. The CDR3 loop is CASSLNRVVGETQYF. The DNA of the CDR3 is TGTGCCAGCAGCTTAAACAGGGTGGTAGGCGAGACCCAGTACTTC.

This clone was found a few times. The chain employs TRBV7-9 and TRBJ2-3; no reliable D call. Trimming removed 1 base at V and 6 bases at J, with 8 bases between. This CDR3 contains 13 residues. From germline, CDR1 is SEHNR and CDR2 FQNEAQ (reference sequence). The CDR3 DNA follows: TGTGCCAGCAGCTTAGTCGGGTCGGATACGCAGTATTTT. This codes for CASSLVGSDTQYF.

The CDR3 protein is CASSPLGRTGETQYF. CDR3 DNA: TGTGCCAGTAGTCCCCTCGGTAGAACCGGAGAGACCCAGTACTTC. The chain combines TRBV19 with TRBJ2-5; no definite D call. In germline, CDR1 is LNHDA, CDR2 SQIVND (reference sequence). The CDR3 covers 15 residues. V was trimmed by 5 bases and J by 4 bases, leaving 17 bases between them.

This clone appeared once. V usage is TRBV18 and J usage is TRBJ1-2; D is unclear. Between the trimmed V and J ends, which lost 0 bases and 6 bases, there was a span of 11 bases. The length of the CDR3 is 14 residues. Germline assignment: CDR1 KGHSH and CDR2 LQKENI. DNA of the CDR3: TGTGCCAGCTCACCACCGGGCAGCAACCATGGCTACACCTTC. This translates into CASSPPGSNHGYTF.

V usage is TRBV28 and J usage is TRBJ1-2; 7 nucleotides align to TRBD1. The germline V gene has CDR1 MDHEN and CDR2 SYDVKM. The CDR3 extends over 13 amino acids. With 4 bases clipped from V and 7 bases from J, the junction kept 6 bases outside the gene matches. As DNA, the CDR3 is TGTGCCAGCAGTTCCGAGACAGGGAGTGGCTACACCTTC. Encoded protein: CASSSETGSGYTF.

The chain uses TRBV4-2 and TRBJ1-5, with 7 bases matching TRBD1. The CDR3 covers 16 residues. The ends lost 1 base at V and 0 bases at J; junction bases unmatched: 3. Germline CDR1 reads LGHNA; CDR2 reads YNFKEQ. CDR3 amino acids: CASSQGTGYSNQPQHF. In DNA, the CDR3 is TGTGCCAGCAGCCAAGGGACAGGATATAGCAATCAGCCCCAGCATTTT.

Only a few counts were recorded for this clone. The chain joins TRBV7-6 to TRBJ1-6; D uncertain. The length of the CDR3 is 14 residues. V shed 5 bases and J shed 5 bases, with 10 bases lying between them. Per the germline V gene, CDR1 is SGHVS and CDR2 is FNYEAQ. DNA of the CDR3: TGTGCCAGCAGCCTCCGGGTTCATAATTCACCCCTCCACTTT. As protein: CASSLRVHNSPLHF. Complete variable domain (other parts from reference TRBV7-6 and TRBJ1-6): GAGVSQSPRYKVTKRGQDVALRCDPISGHVSLYWYRQALGQGPEFLTYFNYEAQQDKSGLPNDRFSAERPEGSISTLTIQRTEQRDSAMYRCASSLRVHNSPLHFGNGTRLTVT.

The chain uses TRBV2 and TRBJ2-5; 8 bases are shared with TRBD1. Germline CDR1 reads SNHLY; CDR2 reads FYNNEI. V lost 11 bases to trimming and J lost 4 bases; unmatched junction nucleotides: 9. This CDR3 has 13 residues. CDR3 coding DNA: TGTGCCGGGAGGCAGGGGGCAGGAGAGACCCAGTACTTC. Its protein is CAGRQGAGETQYF.

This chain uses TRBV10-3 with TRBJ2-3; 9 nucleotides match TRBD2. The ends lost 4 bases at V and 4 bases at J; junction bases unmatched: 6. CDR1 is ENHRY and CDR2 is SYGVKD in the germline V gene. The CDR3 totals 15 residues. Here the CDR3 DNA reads TGTGCCATCAGTGGTGTTAGCGGGGGTTCAGATACGCAGTATTTT. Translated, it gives CAISGVSGGSDTQYF.

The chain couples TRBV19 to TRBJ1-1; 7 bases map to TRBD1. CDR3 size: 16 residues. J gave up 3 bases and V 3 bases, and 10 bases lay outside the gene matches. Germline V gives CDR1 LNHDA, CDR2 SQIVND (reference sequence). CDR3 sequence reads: CASSIGTGELDTEAFF. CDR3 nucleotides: TGTGCCAGTAGTATTGGTACAGGGGAGTTGGACACTGAAGCTTTCTTT.

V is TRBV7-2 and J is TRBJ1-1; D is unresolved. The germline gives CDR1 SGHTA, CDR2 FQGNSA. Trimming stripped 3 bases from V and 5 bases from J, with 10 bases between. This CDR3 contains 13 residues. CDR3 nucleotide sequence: TGTGCCAGCAGCTTGGCCCCCAGGACTGAAGCTTTCTTT. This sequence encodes CASSLAPRTEAFF.

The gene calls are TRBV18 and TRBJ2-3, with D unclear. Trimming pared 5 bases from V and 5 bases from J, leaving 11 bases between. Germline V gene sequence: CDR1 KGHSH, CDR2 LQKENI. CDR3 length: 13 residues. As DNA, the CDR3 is TGTGCCAGCTCAAATAATGATAGAGATACGCAGTATTTT. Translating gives CASSNNDRDTQYF.

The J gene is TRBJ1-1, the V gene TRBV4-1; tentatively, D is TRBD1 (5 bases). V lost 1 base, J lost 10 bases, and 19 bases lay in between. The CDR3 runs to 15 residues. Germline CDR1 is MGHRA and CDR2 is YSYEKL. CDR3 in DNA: TGCGCCAGCAGCCAAGTATTGCAGGGCCGTTCAGGAGCTTTCTTT. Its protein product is CASSQVLQGRSGAFF.

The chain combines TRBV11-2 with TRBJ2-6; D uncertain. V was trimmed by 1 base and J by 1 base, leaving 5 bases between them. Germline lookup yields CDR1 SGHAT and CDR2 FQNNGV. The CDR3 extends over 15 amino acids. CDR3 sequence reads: CASSLAGSGANVLTF. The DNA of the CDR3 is TGTGCCAGCAGCTTAGCGGGTTCTGGGGCCAACGTCCTGACTTTC.

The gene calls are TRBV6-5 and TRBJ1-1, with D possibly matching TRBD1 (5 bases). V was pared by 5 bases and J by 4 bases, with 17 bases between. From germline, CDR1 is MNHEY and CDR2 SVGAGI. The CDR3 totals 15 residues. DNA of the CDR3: TGTGCCAGCAGTCCGGGCGGGGCGCTGAGCACTGAAGCTTTCTTT. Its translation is CASSPGGALSTEAFF.

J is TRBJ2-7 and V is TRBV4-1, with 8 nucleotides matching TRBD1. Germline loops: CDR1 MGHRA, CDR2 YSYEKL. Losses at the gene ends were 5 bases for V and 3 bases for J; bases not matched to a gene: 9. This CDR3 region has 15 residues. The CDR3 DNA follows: TGCGCCAGCAGCAAGGACAGGGCAGCCTACTACGAGCAGTACTTC. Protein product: CASSKDRAAYYEQYF.

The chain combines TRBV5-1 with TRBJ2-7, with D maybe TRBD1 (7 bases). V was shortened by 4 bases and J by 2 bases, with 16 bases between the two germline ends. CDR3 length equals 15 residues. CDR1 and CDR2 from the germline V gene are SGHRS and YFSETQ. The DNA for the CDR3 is TGCGCCAGCAGCGCGGGACAGCTCTTAACCTACGAGCAGTACTTC. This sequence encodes CASSAGQLLTYEQYF.

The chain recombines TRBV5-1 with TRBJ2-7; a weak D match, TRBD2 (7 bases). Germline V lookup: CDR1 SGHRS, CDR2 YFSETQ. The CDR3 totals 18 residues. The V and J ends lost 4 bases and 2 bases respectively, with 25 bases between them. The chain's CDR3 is CASSPRERGGGLPYEQYF. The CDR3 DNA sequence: TGCGCCAGCAGCCCGAGGGAGCGAGGGGGGGGGCTCCCCTACGAGCAGTACTTC.

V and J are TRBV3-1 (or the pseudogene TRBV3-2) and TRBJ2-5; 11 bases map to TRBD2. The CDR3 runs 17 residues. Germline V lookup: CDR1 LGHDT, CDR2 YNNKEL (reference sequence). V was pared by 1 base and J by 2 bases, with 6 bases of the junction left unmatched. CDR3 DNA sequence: TGTGCCAGCAGCCAAGGGGCATTAGCGGGGGGGCAAGAGACCCAGTACTTC. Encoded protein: CASSQGALAGGQETQYF.

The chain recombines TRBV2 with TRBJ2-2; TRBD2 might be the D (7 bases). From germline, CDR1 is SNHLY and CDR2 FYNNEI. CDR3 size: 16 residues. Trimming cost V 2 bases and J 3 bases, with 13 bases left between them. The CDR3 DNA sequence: TGTGCCAGCAGTGAAATCCGGGGGGCGGACACCGGGGAGCTGTTTTTT. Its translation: CASSEIRGADTGELFF.

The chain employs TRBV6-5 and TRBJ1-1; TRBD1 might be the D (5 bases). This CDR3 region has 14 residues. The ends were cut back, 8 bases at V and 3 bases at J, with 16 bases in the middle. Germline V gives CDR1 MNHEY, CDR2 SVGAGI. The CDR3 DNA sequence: TGTGCCAGCGGGCCCCAGGGTTTGGACACTGAAGCTTTCTTT. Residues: CASGPQGLDTEAFF.

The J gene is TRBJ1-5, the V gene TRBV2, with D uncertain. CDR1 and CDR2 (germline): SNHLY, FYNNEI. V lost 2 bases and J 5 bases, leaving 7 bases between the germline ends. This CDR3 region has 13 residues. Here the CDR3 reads CASSEMRDQPQHF. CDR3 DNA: TGTGCCAGCAGTGAAATGCGGGATCAGCCCCAGCATTTT. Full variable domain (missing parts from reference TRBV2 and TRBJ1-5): EPEVTQTPSHQVTQMGQEVILRCVPISNHLYFYWYRQILGQKVEFLVSFYNNEISEKSEIFDDQFSVERPDGSNFTLKIRSTKLEDSAMYFCASSEMRDQPQHFGDGTRLSIL.